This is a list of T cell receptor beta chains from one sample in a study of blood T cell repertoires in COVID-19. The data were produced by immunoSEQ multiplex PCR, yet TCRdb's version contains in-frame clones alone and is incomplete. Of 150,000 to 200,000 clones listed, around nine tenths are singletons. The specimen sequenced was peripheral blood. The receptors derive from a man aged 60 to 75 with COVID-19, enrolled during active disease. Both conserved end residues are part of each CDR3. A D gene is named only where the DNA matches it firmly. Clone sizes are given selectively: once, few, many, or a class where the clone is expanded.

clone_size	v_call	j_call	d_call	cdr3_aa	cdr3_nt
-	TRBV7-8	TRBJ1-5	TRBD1	CASSLDDRGRVNQPQHF	TGTGCCAGCAGCTTAGATGACAGGGGGCGAGTCAATCAGCCCCAGCATTTT
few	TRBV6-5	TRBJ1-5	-	CASNGEPSQQPQHF	TGTGCCAGCAATGGGGAGCCGTCACAACAGCCCCAGCATTTT
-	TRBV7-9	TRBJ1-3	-	CASSLSELTGNTIYF	TGTGCCAGCAGCTTATCGGAGCTAACTGGAAACACCATATATTTT
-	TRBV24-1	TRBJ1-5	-	CATSDPTASNQPQHF	TGTGCCACCAGTGATCCCACAGCTAGCAATCAGCCCCAGCATTTT
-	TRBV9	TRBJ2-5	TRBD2	CASSVELAGGQETQYF	TGTGCCAGCAGCGTAGAGCTAGCGGGGGGGCAGGAGACCCAGTACTTC
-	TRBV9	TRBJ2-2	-	CASSVGRDPNTGELFF	TGTGCCAGCAGCGTAGGGAGGGACCCAAACACCGGGGAGCTGTTTTTT
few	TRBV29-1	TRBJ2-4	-	CSVLRDIQYF	TGCAGCGTTCTCCGCGACATTCAGTACTTC
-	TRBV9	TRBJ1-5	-	CASSPQGNNQPQHF	TGTGCCAGCAGCCCTCAGGGGAACAATCAGCCCCAGCATTTT
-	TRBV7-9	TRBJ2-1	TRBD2	CASSQTSGDYNEQFF	TGTGCCAGCAGCCAGACTAGCGGCGACTACAATGAGCAGTTCTTC
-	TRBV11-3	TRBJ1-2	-	CASGKLSESYTF	TGTGCCAGCGGCAAATTGTCCGAAAGCTACACCTTC
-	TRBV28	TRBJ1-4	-	CASKKGGTTRKLFF	TGTGCCAGCAAGAAAGGGGGAACGACAAGGAAACTGTTTTTT
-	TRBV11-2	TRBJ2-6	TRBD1	CASSLGSGGGLKNNVLTF	TGTGCCAGCAGCTTAGGGTCAGGGGGCGGGTTAAAAAACAACGTCCTGACTTTC
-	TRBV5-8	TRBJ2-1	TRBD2	CASSPNGLAGTYNEQFF	TGTGCCAGCAGCCCTAATGGACTAGCGGGAACCTACAATGAGCAGTTCTTC
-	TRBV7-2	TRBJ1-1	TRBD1	CASSLAYSGTGRTEAFF	TGTGCCAGCAGCTTAGCGTATTCAGGGACAGGAAGGACTGAAGCTTTCTTT
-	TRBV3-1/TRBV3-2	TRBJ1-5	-	CASSPRAGDQPQHF	TGTGCCAGCAGCCCACGAGCAGGGGATCAGCCCCAGCATTTT
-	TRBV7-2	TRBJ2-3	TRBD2	CASSLAGRPTTDTQYF	TGTGCCAGCAGCTTAGCCGGGAGGCCGACCACAGATACGCAGTATTTT
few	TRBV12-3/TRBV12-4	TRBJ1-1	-	CASSLARHEAFF	TGTGCCAGCAGTTTAGCCAGACATGAAGCTTTCTTT
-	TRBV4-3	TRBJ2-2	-	CASSQDPGGVTGELFF	TGCGCCAGCAGCCAAGATCCCGGAGGGGTCACCGGGGAGCTGTTTTTT
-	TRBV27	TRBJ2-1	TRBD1	CASSKISPGQGSYNEQFF	TGTGCCAGCAGTAAAATTTCTCCGGGACAGGGATCCTACAATGAGCAGTTCTTC
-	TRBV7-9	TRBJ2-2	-	CASSLDTGLRTGELFF	TGTGCCAGCAGCTTAGACACAGGTCTGCGCACCGGGGAGCTGTTTTTT
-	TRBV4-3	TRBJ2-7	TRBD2	CASSQDGSGISYEQYF	TGCGCCAGCAGCCAAGATGGTAGCGGGATCTCCTACGAGCAGTACTTC
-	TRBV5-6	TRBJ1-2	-	CASSLAGNGYTF	TGTGCCAGCAGCTTGGCAGGGAACGGCTACACCTTC
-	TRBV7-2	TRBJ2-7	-	CASSAPSVSYEQYF	TGTGCCAGCAGCGCACCTAGCGTTTCCTACGAGCAGTACTTC
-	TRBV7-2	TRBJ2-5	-	CASSLIARVQETQYF	TGTGCCAGCAGCTTAATCGCCCGGGTCCAGGAGACCCAGTACTTC
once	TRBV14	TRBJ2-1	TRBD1	CASSQGTWTGFAEQFF	TGTGCCAGCAGCCAAGGCACGTGGACAGGTTTCGCTGAGCAGTTCTTC
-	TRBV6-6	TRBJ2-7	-	CASTKRAGARAYEQYF	TGTGCCAGCACCAAACGCGCAGGGGCCCGGGCCTACGAGCAGTACTTC
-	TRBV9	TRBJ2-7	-	CASSSPRAIAPYEQYF	TGTGCCAGCAGTTCACCGCGGGCCATAGCCCCCTACGAGCAGTACTTC
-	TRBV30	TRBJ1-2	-	CAWRKYNSNYGYTF	TGTGCCTGGAGAAAATACAATTCTAACTATGGCTACACCTTC
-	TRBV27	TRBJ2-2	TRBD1	CASSLRIPGQGSTGELFF	TGTGCCAGCAGTTTACGGATCCCGGGACAGGGGAGCACCGGGGAGCTGTTTTTT
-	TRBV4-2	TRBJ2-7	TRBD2	CASSHEPGLAGINSSYEQYF	TGTGCCAGCAGCCATGAACCGGGACTAGCGGGGATTAATAGCTCCTACGAGCAGTACTTC
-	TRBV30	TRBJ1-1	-	CAWGSIRRIEAFF	TGTGCCTGGGGTAGCATACGAAGGATTGAAGCTTTCTTT